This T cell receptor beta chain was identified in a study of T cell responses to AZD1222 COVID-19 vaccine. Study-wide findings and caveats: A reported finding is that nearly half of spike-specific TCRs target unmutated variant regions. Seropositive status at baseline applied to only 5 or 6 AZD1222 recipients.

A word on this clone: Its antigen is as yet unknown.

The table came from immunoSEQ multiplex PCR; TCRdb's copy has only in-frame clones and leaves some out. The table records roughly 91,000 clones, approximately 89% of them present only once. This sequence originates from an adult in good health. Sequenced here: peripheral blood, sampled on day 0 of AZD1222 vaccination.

CDR3: CASIEQGALNNSPLHF. CDR3 bases: TGTGCCAGCATCGAGCAGGGGGCGCTTAACAATTCACCCCTCCACTTT. The chain has TRBV2 and TRBJ1-6, with 8 bases that match TRBD1. V lost 7 bases, J lost 7 bases, and 12 bases stayed unmatched. Per germline, CDR1 SNHLY and CDR2 FYNNEI. The CDR3 length is 16 residues. Combining the CDR3 with reference TRBV2 and TRBJ1-6 gives the whole variable domain EPEVTQTPSHQVTQMGQEVILRCVPISNHLYFYWYRQILGQKVEFLVSFYNNEISEKSEIFDDQFSVERPDGSNFTLKIRSTKLEDSAMYFCASIEQGALNNSPLHFGNGTRLTVT.